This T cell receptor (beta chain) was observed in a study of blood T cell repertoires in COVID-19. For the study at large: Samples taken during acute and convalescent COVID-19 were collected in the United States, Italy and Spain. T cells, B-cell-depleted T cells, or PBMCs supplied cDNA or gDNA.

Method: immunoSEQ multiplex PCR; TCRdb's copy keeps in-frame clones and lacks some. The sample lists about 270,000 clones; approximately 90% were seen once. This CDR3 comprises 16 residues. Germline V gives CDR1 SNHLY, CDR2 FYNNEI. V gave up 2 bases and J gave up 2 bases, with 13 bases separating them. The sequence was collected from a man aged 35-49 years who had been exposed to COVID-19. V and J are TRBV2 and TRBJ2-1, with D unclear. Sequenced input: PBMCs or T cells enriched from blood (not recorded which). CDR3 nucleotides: TGTGCCAGCAGTGAACAGGTCGTCTTGGCCTACAATGAGCAGTTCTTC. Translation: CASSEQVVLAYNEQFF. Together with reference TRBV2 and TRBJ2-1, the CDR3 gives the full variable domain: EPEVTQTPSHQVTQMGQEVILRCVPISNHLYFYWYRQILGQKVEFLVSFYNNEISEKSEIFDDQFSVERPDGSNFTLKIRSTKLEDSAMYFCASSEQVVLAYNEQFFGPGTRLTVL.